Only a few counts were recorded for the clone carrying this T cell receptor (beta chain). Its target is not known. This sample is part of a study of T-cell memory formation after mild COVID-19. At the level of the study: Among the donors, TCR clusters were largely specific to each donor. Study-level findings and limits: A second wave expanding day 15 to 37 was CD4+-biased; contracting clones were balanced. Whether day 37 second-wave clones are SARS-CoV-2-specific was not confirmed.

From 5'RACE with constant-segment primers came TCR alpha and TCR beta cDNA libraries that carried sample barcodes and UMIs. TCRdb re-analysed the 5' RACE reads in MiXCR, keeping a single row per CDR3 protein. This table holds hundreds of thousands of distinct CDR3 sequences, roughly 20% found once. The material sequenced was PBMCs or a T cell subset sorted from them (not recorded which). The clonotype originates from an adult woman who had mild COVID-19 (a few samples of this study predate the infection). Cell type and time point are not known.

The CDR3 DNA follows: TGTGCCAGCAGCTTTAACAGGGGGCTGGGGGAGCAGTACTTC. Its translation: CASSFNRGLGEQYF. The rearrangement links TRBV7-2 to TRBJ2-7, with 9 bases fitting TRBD1. CDR1 SGHTA and CDR2 FQGNSA come from the germline V gene. V trimming: 3 bases; J trimming: 7 bases; junction bases outside the gene matches: 7. The CDR3 totals 14 residues.